The text below deals with one TCR beta chain. The target antigen is unknown. TCRdb processed the RT-PCR reads anew with MiXCR; each CDR3 protein has one entry. The table lists some 500,000 distinct CDR3 sequences, 16% of them singletons. This entry belongs to a study of response to subunit inactivated influenza vaccine. This CDR3 is 13 amino acids long. General study findings and limits: It was the authors' suggestion that each seasonal influenza vaccination recruits few new T cells.

Sequences were derived from CD4+ T cells sorted from PBMCs, sampled around 25 months after vaccination. This TCR was recovered from a man between 50 and 75 years old who received an inactivated influenza vaccine. The V call is TRBV21-1, the J call TRBJ2-3. TRBV21-1 is described as a pseudogene. The CDR3 sequence is CASTTKCTDTQYF. CDR3 DNA: TGTGCCAGCACCACCAAGTGCACAGATACGCAGTATTTT.